Listed below are T cell receptor beta chains from one sample, sequenced in a study of blood T cell repertoires in COVID-19. The data were produced by immunoSEQ multiplex PCR, yet TCRdb's version contains in-frame clones alone and is incomplete. The sample shows 150,000 to 200,000 clones, roughly 90% of them seen only once. Sequenced input: PBMCs or T cells enriched from blood (not recorded which). These TCRs come from a woman younger than 35 who had recovered from COVID-19. Each CDR3 is given with its conserved first and last residue. The D gene is left open where the match is weak. Clone size is shown for a subset of rows, as once, few, many or a class of expanded clone.

J: TRBJ2-1; V: TRBV3-1/TRBV3-2; D: TRBD2; size: -; CDR3: CASSQGLADYNEQFF; DNA: TGTGCCAGCAGCCAAGGACTAGCGGACTACAATGAGCAGTTCTTC
J: TRBJ1-1; V: TRBV30; D: -; size: -; CDR3: CAWGAGANTEAFF; DNA: TGTGCCTGGGGGGCAGGGGCGAACACTGAAGCTTTCTTT
J: TRBJ1-1; V: TRBV7-9; D: TRBD1; size: -; CDR3: CASGQGDIYTEAFF; DNA: TGTGCCTCGGGACAGGGGGATATTTACACTGAAGCTTTCTTT
J: TRBJ2-2; V: TRBV6-6; D: TRBD1; size: -; CDR3: CASSQLSGTGILSNTGELFF; DNA: TGTGCCAGCAGCCAGCTCTCCGGGACAGGGATACTTTCGAACACCGGGGAGCTGTTTTTT
J: TRBJ2-7; V: TRBV7-6; D: -; size: -; CDR3: CASSHRGRAYEQYF; DNA: TGTGCCAGCAGCCACCGGGGGAGAGCCTACGAGCAGTACTTC
J: TRBJ2-2; V: TRBV9; D: TRBD1; size: -; CDR3: CASSTRTGLNTGELFF; DNA: TGTGCCAGCAGCACCCGGACAGGGTTGAACACCGGGGAGCTGTTTTTT
J: TRBJ2-5; V: TRBV7-2; D: TRBD2; size: -; CDR3: CASSSPGLAGGTGTQYF; DNA: TGTGCCAGCAGCTCGCCGGGACTAGCGGGAGGAACCGGGACCCAGTACTTC
J: TRBJ2-2; V: TRBV19; D: -; size: -; CDR3: CASSIVPSAGELFF; DNA: TGTGCCAGTAGTATAGTACCTAGCGCCGGGGAGCTGTTTTTT
J: TRBJ2-1; V: TRBV10-3; D: TRBD2; size: once; CDR3: CAISETRSGSADEQFF; DNA: TGTGCCATCAGTGAGACCCGTAGCGGGAGTGCGGATGAGCAGTTCTTC
J: TRBJ1-5; V: TRBV18; D: -; size: -; CDR3: CASSPDRNSNQPQHF; DNA: TGTGCCAGCTCACCCGACAGGAATAGCAATCAGCCCCAGCATTTT
J: TRBJ1-5; V: TRBV6-5; D: -; size: -; CDR3: CASSYSPALRGQPQHF; DNA: TGTGCCAGCAGTTACTCCCCGGCTCTAAGGGGACAGCCCCAGCATTTT
J: TRBJ2-3; V: TRBV5-1; D: TRBD1; size: -; CDR3: CASSPEGGRGWTDTQYF; DNA: TGCGCCAGCAGCCCTGAAGGTGGCAGGGGGTGGACAGATACGCAGTATTTT
J: TRBJ1-2; V: TRBV12-3/TRBV12-4; D: -; size: -; CDR3: CASTQTGDYGYTF; DNA: TGTGCCAGCACCCAGACAGGCGACTATGGCTACACCTTC
J: TRBJ1-3; V: TRBV6-5; D: TRBD1; size: few; CDR3: CASGQGRSGNTIYF; DNA: TGTGCCAGCGGACAGGGTCGGTCTGGAAACACCATATATTTT
J: TRBJ2-2; V: TRBV11-3; D: TRBD2; size: -; CDR3: CASSLSSGGNTGELFF; DNA: TGTGCCAGCAGCTTGTCTTCGGGGGGGAACACCGGGGAGCTGTTTTTT
J: TRBJ2-1; V: TRBV7-9; D: -; size: -; CDR3: CASSPTSGPFYNEQFF; DNA: TGTGCCAGCAGCCCCACTAGTGGGCCTTTCTACAATGAGCAGTTCTTC
J: TRBJ2-7; V: TRBV5-1; D: TRBD1; size: -; CDR3: CASSRGTGDYEQYF; DNA: TGCGCCAGCAGCAGAGGGACAGGGGACTACGAGCAGTACTTC
J: TRBJ2-3; V: TRBV7-6; D: TRBD2; size: -; CDR3: CASRRTSAGGVGTQYF; DNA: TGTGCCAGCAGGCGGACTAGCGCGGGAGGAGTTGGTACGCAGTATTTT
J: TRBJ2-7; V: TRBV3-1/TRBV3-2; D: -; size: -; CDR3: CASSQDTGSYEQYF; DNA: TGTGCCAGCAGCCAAGATACAGGGTCGTACGAGCAGTACTTC
J: TRBJ1-4; V: TRBV28; D: -; size: -; CDR3: CASGGVEDEKLFF; DNA: TGTGCCAGCGGAGGGGTCGAGGATGAAAAACTGTTTTTT
J: TRBJ1-2; V: TRBV15; D: -; size: once; CDR3: CATSRESGNYGYTF; DNA: TGTGCCACCAGCAGAGAGTCCGGGAACTATGGCTACACCTTC
J: TRBJ1-1; V: TRBV7-8; D: TRBD1; size: -; CDR3: CASSHGTGPEAFF; DNA: TGTGCCAGCAGCCACGGGACAGGTCCTGAAGCTTTCTTT
J: TRBJ2-3; V: TRBV5-1; D: -; size: -; CDR3: CASSLAGQGFDTQYF; DNA: TGCGCCAGCAGCTTGGCGGGGCAGGGGTTTGATACGCAGTATTTT
J: TRBJ2-2; V: TRBV27; D: -; size: -; CDR3: CASSSRQGWGAGELFF; DNA: TGTGCCAGCAGTTCTCGACAGGGTTGGGGGGCCGGGGAGCTGTTTTTT
J: TRBJ1-5; V: TRBV4-2; D: -; size: -; CDR3: CASSQEGWGGNQPQHF; DNA: TGTGCCAGCAGCCAAGAGGGCTGGGGAGGCAATCAGCCCCAGCATTTT
J: TRBJ2-1; V: TRBV20-1; D: -; size: -; CDR3: CSASLSQSSYNEQFF; DNA: TGCAGTGCTAGTCTTAGCCAGAGCTCCTACAATGAGCAGTTCTTC
J: TRBJ1-1; V: TRBV19; D: -; size: -; CDR3: CASSIVVNTEAFF; DNA: TGTGCCAGTAGTATCGTTGTGAACACTGAAGCTTTCTTT
J: TRBJ2-1; V: TRBV18; D: -; size: -; CDR3: CASSPGGAPHEQFF; DNA: TGTGCCAGCTCACCGGGGGGGGCCCCCCATGAGCAGTTCTTC
J: TRBJ2-7; V: TRBV6-5; D: TRBD2; size: -; CDR3: CASSTLAGGHSSEYF; DNA: TGTGCCAGCAGTACACTAGCGGGAGGGCATTCTTCCGAGTACTTC
J: TRBJ1-1; V: TRBV6-2/TRBV6-3; D: TRBD1; size: -; CDR3: CASSYDRDTEAFF; DNA: TGTGCCAGCAGTTACGACAGGGACACTGAAGCTTTCTTT
J: TRBJ1-1; V: TRBV3-1/TRBV3-2; D: -; size: -; CDR3: CASSRGELMNTEAFF; DNA: TGTGCCAGCAGCCGGGGCGAGCTGATGAACACTGAAGCTTTCTTT
J: TRBJ1-2; V: TRBV19; D: -; size: few; CDR3: CASSINRGGFRYGYTF; DNA: TGTGCCAGCTCTATTAATCGGGGAGGATTTCGTTATGGCTACACCTTC
J: TRBJ1-2; V: TRBV7-3; D: -; size: -; CDR3: CASSLNSGYGYTF; DNA: TGTGCCAGCAGCTTAAATTCCGGCTATGGCTACACCTTC
J: TRBJ1-6; V: TRBV7-9; D: TRBD1; size: -; CDR3: CASSSVTGGSPLHF; DNA: TGTGCCAGCAGCTCAGTGACAGGGGGGTCACCCCTCCACTTT
J: TRBJ1-1; V: TRBV7-9; D: TRBD1; size: -; CDR3: CASSRQGAHTEAFF; DNA: TGTGCCAGCAGTAGACAGGGGGCGCACACTGAAGCTTTCTTT
J: TRBJ2-1; V: TRBV10-2; D: -; size: -; CDR3: CASSEAGSYNEQFF; DNA: TGCGCCAGCAGTGAGGCAGGATCCTACAATGAGCAGTTCTTC
J: TRBJ1-1; V: TRBV29-1; D: TRBD1; size: -; CDR3: CSVERQGKLEAFF; DNA: TGCAGCGTTGAAAGACAGGGGAAGCTTGAAGCTTTCTTT
J: TRBJ1-2; V: TRBV10-1; D: -; size: -; CDR3: CASSANREGYGYTF; DNA: TGCGCCAGCAGTGCTAACAGGGAGGGCTATGGCTACACCTTC
J: TRBJ2-3; V: TRBV19; D: -; size: -; CDR3: CASSISAGASSDTQYF; DNA: TGTGCCAGTAGTATCTCTGCAGGGGCTTCATCAGATACGCAGTATTTT
J: TRBJ2-7; V: TRBV7-8; D: -; size: -; CDR3: CASSLDEMNDEQYF; DNA: TGTGCCAGCAGCTTAGATGAGATGAATGACGAGCAGTACTTC
J: TRBJ2-7; V: TRBV28; D: TRBD2; size: -; CDR3: CASSLRSAQSSGSSVPYEQYF; DNA: TGTGCCAGCAGTTTACGCTCAGCCCAATCTAGCGGGAGTAGTGTCCCCTACGAGCAGTACTTC
J: TRBJ1-3; V: TRBV28; D: -; size: -; CDR3: CASSFGPTFRTPKHDGGNTIYF; DNA: TGTGCCAGCAGTTTTGGTCCGACCTTCCGGACACCAAAACACGATGGTGGAAACACCATATATTTT
J: TRBJ2-1; V: TRBV5-6; D: -; size: -; CDR3: CASSLLAGSYNEQFF; DNA: TGTGCCAGCAGCTTATTGGCGGGCTCCTACAATGAGCAGTTCTTC
J: TRBJ2-7; V: TRBV5-1; D: TRBD1; size: once; CDR3: CASSPTNRGRYEQYF; DNA: TGCGCCAGCAGCCCCACCAACAGGGGGAGGTACGAGCAGTACTTC
J: TRBJ2-7; V: TRBV5-1; D: -; size: -; CDR3: CASSYLDSYEQYF; DNA: TGCGCCAGCAGTTATCTAGACTCCTACGAGCAGTACTTC
J: TRBJ1-6; V: TRBV5-6; D: -; size: few; CDR3: CASSSVAEPYNSPLHF; DNA: TGTGCCAGCAGCTCTGTAGCGGAACCCTATAATTCACCCCTCCACTTT
J: TRBJ2-7; V: TRBV5-1; D: TRBD2; size: -; CDR3: CASSSPPQRRTSGSIRAYEQYF; DNA: TGCGCCAGCAGCTCTCCTCCTCAACGAAGGACTAGCGGGAGTATTCGGGCCTACGAGCAGTACTTC
J: TRBJ2-1; V: TRBV25-1; D: TRBD2; size: -; CDR3: CASSHSGRAYNEQFF; DNA: TGTGCCTCCTCCCATAGCGGGAGGGCCTACAATGAGCAGTTCTTC
J: TRBJ2-1; V: TRBV5-5; D: TRBD1; size: -; CDR3: CASSAGTGGAYNEQFF; DNA: TGTGCCAGCAGCGCAGGGACAGGGGGGGCCTACAATGAGCAGTTCTTC
J: TRBJ2-7; V: TRBV2; D: -; size: -; CDR3: CASSTGFPYEQYF; DNA: TGTGCCAGCAGTACAGGGTTTCCCTACGAGCAGTACTTC
J: TRBJ2-5; V: TRBV6-5; D: -; size: -; CDR3: CASSIGETQYF; DNA: TGTGCCAGCAGTATCGGTGAGACCCAGTACTTC
J: TRBJ2-7; V: TRBV29-1; D: TRBD1; size: -; CDR3: CSVGTGDSYEQYF; DNA: TGCAGCGTTGGGACAGGGGACTCCTACGAGCAGTACTTC
J: TRBJ2-3; V: TRBV9; D: TRBD2; size: -; CDR3: CASSSSGSGSADTQYF; DNA: TGTGCCAGCAGCTCTAGCGGGAGTGGCTCCGCAGATACGCAGTATTTT
J: TRBJ2-1; V: TRBV9; D: TRBD2; size: -; CDR3: CASSVATGGGISSYNEQFF; DNA: TGTGCCAGCAGCGTAGCCACGGGAGGAGGTATTAGCTCCTACAATGAGCAGTTCTTC
J: TRBJ1-1; V: TRBV4-3; D: TRBD1; size: -; CDR3: CASSQGQGANTEAFF; DNA: TGCGCCAGCAGCCAAGGACAGGGGGCGAACACTGAAGCTTTCTTT
J: TRBJ1-1; V: TRBV2; D: -; size: -; CDR3: CASSDDSGEAFF; DNA: TGTGCCAGCAGTGATGACTCCGGCGAAGCTTTCTTT
J: TRBJ2-3; V: TRBV29-1; D: -; size: -; CDR3: CSVGRTQGSYTDTQYF; DNA: TGCAGCGTGGGCCGGACACAGGGCTCGTACACAGATACGCAGTATTTT